This is a list of T cell receptor beta chains from one sample in a study of tumor and adjacent non-tumor tissue in lung cancer. From the multiplex PCR reads, TCRdb called clonotypes with MiXCR, one entry per CDR3 protein. The table shows under 100,000 distinct CDR3 sequences, with approximately 71% occurring only once. The sequenced material came from lung tumor tissue. The receptors were gathered from a woman aged 65 to 85 with non-small cell lung cancer. CDR3s include the opening cysteine and the closing phenylalanine or tryptophan. Size is stated for part of the rows, as once, few or many counts, or as a class when the clone is expanded.

J: TRBJ1-2; V: TRBV30; size: many; CDR3: CAVATGGGGYTF
J: TRBJ1-1; V: TRBV6-1; size: NA; CDR3: CTSNERRSLTEAFF
J: TRBJ2-1; V: TRBV6-2/TRBV6-3; size: NA; CDR3: CANSYYGDNNEQFF
J: TRBJ1-2; V: TRBV30; size: NA; CDR3: CVWSAGVRYGYTF
J: TRBJ1-6; V: TRBV12-3/TRBV12-4; size: once; CDR3: CASNLWDRGPDRPLHF
J: TRBJ1-1; V: TRBV4-2; size: NA; CDR3: CASSHNRGDGAFF
J: TRBJ2-2; V: TRBV10-1; size: NA; CDR3: CASEPNTGTGELFF
J: TRBJ2-2; V: TRBV29-1; size: NA; CDR3: CSVSGGSRELLF
J: TRBJ2-5; V: TRBV20-1; size: medium-sized; CDR3: CSAPRSGRRETQYF
J: TRBJ1-4; V: TRBV12-3/TRBV12-4; size: many; CDR3: CASNRGHNNEKLFF
J: TRBJ1-2; V: TRBV6-4; size: NA; CDR3: CASSVTGTGHYDYTF
J: TRBJ2-7; V: TRBV29-1; size: once; CDR3: CSVAQGGTRSHEQYF
J: TRBJ2-3; V: TRBV4-2; size: NA; CDR3: CANSQDRTADTQYF
J: TRBJ2-2; V: TRBV28; size: NA; CDR3: CVTQGANTGELFF
J: TRBJ2-1; V: TRBV24-1; size: many; CDR3: CARAPLSNEQFF
J: TRBJ2-1; V: TRBV10-3; size: many; CDR3: CAISGGQGLAGNEQFF
J: TRBJ2-3; V: TRBV10-3; size: many; CDR3: CAISGTSGGTDTQYF
J: NA; V: TRBV29-1; size: NA; CDR3: CSGGEETDAQHF
J: TRBJ2-2; V: TRBV6-5; size: NA; CDR3: CAISSPFTAELFF
J: TRBJ2-7; V: TRBV6-6; size: many; CDR3: CASSPGTLNSYEQYF
J: TRBJ2-1; V: TRBV7-9; size: few; CDR3: CASSPRWGTSAYNEQFF
J: TRBJ2-5; V: TRBV29-1; size: NA; CDR3: CSIVEEAQYF
J: TRBJ2-1; V: TRBV6-1; size: NA; CDR3: CDSRERQCGGYNEHFF
J: TRBJ2-7; V: TRBV30; size: NA; CDR3: CAWSARQDSEQYF
J: TRBJ1-1; V: TRBV6-1; size: NA; CDR3: CASSDSRGAVF
J: TRBJ1-2; V: TRBV12-3/TRBV12-4; size: NA; CDR3: CASSPRTERIMGYIF
J: TRBJ2-5; V: TRBV20-1; size: NA; CDR3: CSAREGLAIETQYF
J: TRBJ2-4; V: TRBV2; size: few; CDR3: CASSSLRGAKNIQYF
J: TRBJ2-6; V: TRBV11-1; size: NA; CDR3: CVSSSRDRRGPNVLTF
J: TRBJ2-1; V: TRBV10-3; size: NA; CDR3: CAISAGQGLAGNEKFF
J: TRBJ2-7; V: TRBV5-6; size: many; CDR3: CASSLWAMSSYEQYF
J: TRBJ2-3; V: TRBV6-2/TRBV6-3; size: NA; CDR3: CASRLLRLDTQYF
J: TRBJ2-2; V: TRBV29-1; size: NA; CDR3: CSTLSSVENTWEPFF
J: TRBJ1-5; V: TRBV6-1; size: NA; CDR3: CTSSDCLPQHF
J: TRBJ2-1; V: TRBV29-1; size: NA; CDR3: CSVVRQGTYNEQSF
J: TRBJ2-1; V: TRBV5-5; size: NA; CDR3: CASSFPYFRGGSDDEQFF
J: TRBJ2-3; V: TRBV6-5; size: NA; CDR3: CASIPRRGDTQYF
J: TRBJ2-1; V: TRBV6-2/TRBV6-3; size: NA; CDR3: CTSSYYGGNNEQFF
J: TRBJ2-1; V: TRBV12-3/TRBV12-4; size: many; CDR3: CASSLGLAGPLGEQFF
J: TRBJ1-2; V: TRBV28; size: NA; CDR3: CASNSWTYREGFF
J: TRBJ2-1; V: TRBV11-3; size: once; CDR3: CASSLDGLGIEQFF
J: TRBJ2-7; V: TRBV5-5; size: many; CDR3: CASSSGLYEQYF
J: TRBJ2-1; V: TRBV11-1; size: NA; CDR3: CASSLALASLYNEKFF
J: TRBJ2-2; V: TRBV6-1; size: NA; CDR3: CDSSLQANTRELFF